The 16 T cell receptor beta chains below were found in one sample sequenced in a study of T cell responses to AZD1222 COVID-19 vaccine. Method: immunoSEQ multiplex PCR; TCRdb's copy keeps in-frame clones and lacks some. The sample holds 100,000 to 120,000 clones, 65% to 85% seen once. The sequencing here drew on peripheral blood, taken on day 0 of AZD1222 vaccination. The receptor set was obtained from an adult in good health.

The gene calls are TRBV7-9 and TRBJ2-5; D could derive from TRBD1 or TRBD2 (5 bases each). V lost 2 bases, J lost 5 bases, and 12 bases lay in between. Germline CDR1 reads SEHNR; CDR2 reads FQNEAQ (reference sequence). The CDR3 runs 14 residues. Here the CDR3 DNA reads TGTGCCAGCAGCTTAAGTGAGGGGATGGAGACCCAGTACTTC. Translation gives CASSLSEGMETQYF.

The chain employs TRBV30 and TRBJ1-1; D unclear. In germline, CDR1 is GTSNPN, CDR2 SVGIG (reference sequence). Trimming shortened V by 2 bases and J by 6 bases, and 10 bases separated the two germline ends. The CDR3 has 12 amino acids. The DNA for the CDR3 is TGTGCCTGGAGTCTATTTAGCGCTGAAGCTTTCTTT. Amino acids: CAWSLFSAEAFF.

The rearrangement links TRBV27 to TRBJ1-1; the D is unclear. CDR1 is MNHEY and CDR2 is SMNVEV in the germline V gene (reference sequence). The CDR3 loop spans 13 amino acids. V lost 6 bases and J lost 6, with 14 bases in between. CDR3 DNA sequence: TGTGCCAGCAGGGACGACCCGATTTCTGAAGCTTTCTTT. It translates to CASRDDPISEAFF.

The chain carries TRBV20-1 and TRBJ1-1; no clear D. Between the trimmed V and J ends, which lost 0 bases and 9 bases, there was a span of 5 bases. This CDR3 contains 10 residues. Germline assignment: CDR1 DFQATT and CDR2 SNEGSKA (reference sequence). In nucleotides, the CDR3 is TGCAGTGCTAGAGATTCTCAAGCTTTCTTT. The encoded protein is CSARDSQAFF.

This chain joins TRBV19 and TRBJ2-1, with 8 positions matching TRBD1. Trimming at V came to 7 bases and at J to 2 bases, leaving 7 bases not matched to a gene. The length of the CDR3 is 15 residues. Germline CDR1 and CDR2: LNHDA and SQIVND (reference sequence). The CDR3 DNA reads TGTGCCAGTACAGCAGACAGGGGACCCTACAATGAGCAGTTCTTC. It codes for CASTADRGPYNEQFF.

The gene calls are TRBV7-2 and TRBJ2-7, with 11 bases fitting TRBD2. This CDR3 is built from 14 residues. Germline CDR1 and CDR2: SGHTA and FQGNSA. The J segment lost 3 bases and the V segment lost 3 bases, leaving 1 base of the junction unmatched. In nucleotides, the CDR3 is TGTGCCAGCAGCTTCGGGACTAGCGGCTACGAGCAGTACTTC. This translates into CASSFGTSGYEQYF.

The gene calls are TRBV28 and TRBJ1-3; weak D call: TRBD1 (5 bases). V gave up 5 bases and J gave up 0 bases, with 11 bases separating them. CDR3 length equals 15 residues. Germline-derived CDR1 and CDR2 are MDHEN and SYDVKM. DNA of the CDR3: TGTGCCAGCAGTCCTGCGGGGGGCTCTGGAAACACCATATATTTT. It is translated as CASSPAGGSGNTIYF.

As DNA, the CDR3 is TGTGCCAGCAGCCGGTTAGACAGCGGGAGGGCCCTAAGCACAGATACGCAGTATTTT. Translating gives CASSRLDSGRALSTDTQYF. The J gene is TRBJ2-3, the V gene TRBV5-6, with 10 bases identical to TRBD2. The CDR3 covers 19 residues. The V segment lost 4 bases and the J segment 0 bases; nucleotides outside the gene matches: 14. CDR1 is SGHDT, CDR2 YYEEEE, per germline.

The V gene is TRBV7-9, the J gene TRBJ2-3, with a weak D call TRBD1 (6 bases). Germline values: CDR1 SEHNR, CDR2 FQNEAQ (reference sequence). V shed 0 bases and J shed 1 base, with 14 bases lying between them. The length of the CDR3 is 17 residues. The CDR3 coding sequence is TGTGCCAGCAGCTTAGCAGTCAGGGGTCAAGGCACAGATACGCAGTATTTT. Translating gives CASSLAVRGQGTDTQYF.

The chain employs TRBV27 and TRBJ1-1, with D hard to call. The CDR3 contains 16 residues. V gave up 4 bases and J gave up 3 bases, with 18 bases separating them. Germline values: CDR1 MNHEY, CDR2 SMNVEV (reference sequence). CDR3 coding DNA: TGTGCCAGCAGTTCCACGCTTAGGGTCCGGGACACTGAAGCTTTCTTT. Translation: CASSSTLRVRDTEAFF.

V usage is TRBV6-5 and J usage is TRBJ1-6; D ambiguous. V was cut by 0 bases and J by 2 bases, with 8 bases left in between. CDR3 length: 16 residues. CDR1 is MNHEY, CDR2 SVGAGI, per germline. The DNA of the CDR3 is TGTGCCAGCAGTTACTCGTTAACACCCTATAATTCACCCCTCCACTTT. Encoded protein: CASSYSLTPYNSPLHF.

The CDR3 bases are TGCGCCAGCAGCCAAGGCCAGGGTGGGACTGAAGCTTTCTTT. Translated, it gives CASSQGQGGTEAFF. The V and J genes are TRBV4-1 and TRBJ1-1, with D perhaps matching TRBD1 (5 bases). The CDR3 totals 14 residues. V was pared by 1 base and J by 5 bases, with 11 bases between. CDR1 is MGHRA, CDR2 YSYEKL, per germline.

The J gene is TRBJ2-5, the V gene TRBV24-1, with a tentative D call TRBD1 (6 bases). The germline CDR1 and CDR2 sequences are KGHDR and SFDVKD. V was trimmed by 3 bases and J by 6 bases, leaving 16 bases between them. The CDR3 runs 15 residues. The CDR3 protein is CATSDVTPGEKTQYF. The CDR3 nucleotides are TGTGCCACCAGTGATGTAACCCCAGGGGAGAAGACCCAGTACTTC.

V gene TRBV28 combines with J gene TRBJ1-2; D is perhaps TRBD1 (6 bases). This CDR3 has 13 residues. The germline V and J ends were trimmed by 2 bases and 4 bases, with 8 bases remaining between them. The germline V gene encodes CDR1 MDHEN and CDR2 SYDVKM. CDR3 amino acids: CASSLGDTYGYTF. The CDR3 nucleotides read TGTGCCAGCAGTTTAGGGGACACCTATGGCTACACCTTC.

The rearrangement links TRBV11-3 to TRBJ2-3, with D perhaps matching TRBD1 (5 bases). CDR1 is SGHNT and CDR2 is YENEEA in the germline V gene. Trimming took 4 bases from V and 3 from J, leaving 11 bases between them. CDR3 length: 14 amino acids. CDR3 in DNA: TGTGCCAGCAGCTCAGGGTCTCTTACAGATACGCAGTATTTT. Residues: CASSSGSLTDTQYF.

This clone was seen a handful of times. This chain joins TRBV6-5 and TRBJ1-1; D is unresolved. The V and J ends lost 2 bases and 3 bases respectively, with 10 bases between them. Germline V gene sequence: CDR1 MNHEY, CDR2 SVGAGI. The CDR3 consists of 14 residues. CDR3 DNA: TGTGCCAGCAGTTACCCCGGGGAGCACACTGAAGCTTTCTTT. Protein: CASSYPGEHTEAFF.